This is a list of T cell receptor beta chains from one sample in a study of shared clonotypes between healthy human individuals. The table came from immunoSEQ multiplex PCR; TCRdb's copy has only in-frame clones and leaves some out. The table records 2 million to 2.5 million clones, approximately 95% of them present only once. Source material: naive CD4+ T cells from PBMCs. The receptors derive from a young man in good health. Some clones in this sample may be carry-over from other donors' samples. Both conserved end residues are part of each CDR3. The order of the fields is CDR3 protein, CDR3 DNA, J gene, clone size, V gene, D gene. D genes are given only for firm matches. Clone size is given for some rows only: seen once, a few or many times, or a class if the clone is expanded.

CDR3: CASTSSEPTLQETQYF
DNA: TGTGCCAGCACCTCAAGTGAACCTACACTACAAGAGACCCAGTACTTC
J: TRBJ2-5
size: NA
V: TRBV25-1
D: NA

CDR3: CASSLVAGADEQYF
DNA: TGCGCCAGCAGCTTGGTTGCGGGAGCGGACGAGCAGTACTTC
J: TRBJ2-7
size: NA
V: TRBV5-1
D: TRBD2

CDR3: CATSRDTSNQPQHF
DNA: TGTGCCACCAGCAGAGACACTAGCAATCAGCCCCAGCATTTT
J: TRBJ1-5
size: NA
V: TRBV15
D: NA

CDR3: CASSLVPGTSGRLADTQYF
DNA: TGTGCCAGCAGCTTGGTTCCGGGGACTAGCGGGAGATTGGCAGATACGCAGTATTTT
J: TRBJ2-3
size: NA
V: TRBV5-6
D: TRBD2

CDR3: CASSPDRRQPQHF
DNA: TGTGCCAGCAGTCCGGACAGGCGCCAGCCCCAGCATTTT
J: TRBJ1-5
size: few
V: TRBV28
D: TRBD1

CDR3: CASSGATSYEQYF
DNA: TGCGCCAGCAGTGGCGCCACCTCCTACGAGCAGTACTTC
J: TRBJ2-7
size: NA
V: TRBV10-2
D: NA

CDR3: CASSSWTSGRGETQYF
DNA: TGTGCCAGCAGCTCCTGGACTAGCGGGAGGGGAGAGACCCAGTACTTC
J: TRBJ2-5
size: NA
V: TRBV4-2
D: TRBD2

CDR3: CASSPQSSSYNEQFF
DNA: TGTGCCAGCAGTCCTCAAAGCAGCTCCTACAATGAGCAGTTCTTC
J: TRBJ2-1
size: NA
V: TRBV6-4
D: NA

CDR3: CASNNNSRGEKLFF
DNA: TGTGCCAGTAACAACAACAGCCGGGGCGAAAAACTGTTTTTT
J: TRBJ1-4
size: NA
V: TRBV19
D: NA

CDR3: CASSSQGGVGTEAFF
DNA: TGCGCCAGCAGCTCCCAGGGAGGGGTCGGCACTGAAGCTTTCTTT
J: TRBJ1-1
size: NA
V: TRBV5-1
D: NA

CDR3: CAWRRTGGASYNEQFF
DNA: TGTGCCTGGAGGCGGACAGGGGGCGCTTCCTACAATGAGCAGTTCTTC
J: TRBJ2-1
size: NA
V: TRBV30
D: TRBD1

CDR3: CASSPGGASTEAFF
DNA: TGTGCCAGTAGTCCCGGGGGGGCGAGCACTGAAGCTTTCTTT
J: TRBJ1-1
size: NA
V: TRBV19
D: NA

CDR3: CASSPGDGGRSQPQHF
DNA: TGCGCCAGCAGCCCAGGGGACGGGGGAAGAAGTCAGCCCCAGCATTTT
J: TRBJ1-5
size: NA
V: TRBV5-1
D: NA

CDR3: CASSLGASGSYEQYF
DNA: TGCGCCAGCAGCCTCGGGGCTAGCGGGAGTTACGAGCAGTACTTC
J: TRBJ2-7
size: NA
V: TRBV4-1
D: TRBD2

CDR3: CASSLFANTGELFF
DNA: TGTGCCAGCAGCTTATTTGCCAACACCGGGGAGCTGTTTTTT
J: TRBJ2-2
size: NA
V: TRBV7-2
D: NA

CDR3: CASSYTPRTGELFF
DNA: TGTGCCAGCAGTTATACCCCTCGGACCGGGGAGCTGTTTTTT
J: TRBJ2-2
size: NA
V: TRBV6-6
D: NA

CDR3: CASSWTGSNEKLFF
DNA: TGCGCCAGCAGCTGGACGGGGTCTAATGAAAAACTGTTTTTT
J: TRBJ1-4
size: NA
V: TRBV5-1
D: NA

CDR3: CASLSPTGTYEQYF
DNA: TGTGCCAGCCTTTCCCCGACGGGCACCTACGAGCAGTACTTC
J: TRBJ2-7
size: NA
V: TRBV6-1
D: NA

CDR3: CASSSGQGAIEQYF
DNA: TGCGCCAGCAGCTCCGGACAGGGGGCTATCGAGCAGTACTTC
J: TRBJ2-7
size: NA
V: TRBV5-1
D: TRBD1

CDR3: CASSSMGGYTF
DNA: TGTGCCAGCAGCTCCATGGGTGGCTACACCTTC
J: TRBJ1-2
size: NA
V: TRBV7-9
D: NA

CDR3: CASSPQGSYNEQFF
DNA: TGTGCCAGCTCACCTCAGGGGTCCTACAATGAGCAGTTCTTC
J: TRBJ2-1
size: NA
V: TRBV18
D: NA

CDR3: CSVVTVQETQYF
DNA: TGCAGCGTTGTCACAGTACAAGAGACCCAGTACTTC
J: TRBJ2-5
size: NA
V: TRBV29-1
D: NA

CDR3: CASSPLDKNYGYTF
DNA: TGTGCCAGCTCACCATTAGACAAGAACTATGGCTACACCTTC
J: TRBJ1-2
size: NA
V: TRBV18
D: NA

CDR3: CASSQGAPSGRGGEQFF
DNA: TGTGCCAGCAGCCAAGGGGCTCCTAGCGGGAGAGGTGGGGAGCAGTTCTTC
J: TRBJ2-1
size: NA
V: TRBV4-2
D: TRBD2

CDR3: CATSRDSGRNPYEQYF
DNA: TGTGCCACCAGCAGAGATTCAGGACGAAACCCCTACGAGCAGTACTTC
J: TRBJ2-7
size: NA
V: TRBV15
D: NA

CDR3: CASSADRAGGEKLFF
DNA: TGCGCCAGCAGCGCGGACAGGGCTGGGGGTGAAAAACTGTTTTTT
J: TRBJ1-4
size: NA
V: TRBV5-1
D: TRBD1

CDR3: CASSSLGRGQGAEAFF
DNA: TGTGCCAGCAGTTCCTTGGGCCGGGGACAGGGGGCTGAAGCTTTCTTT
J: TRBJ1-1
size: few
V: TRBV27
D: TRBD1

CDR3: CASSLTDSPGGRPQHF
DNA: TGTGCCAGCAGCTTAACCGATAGCCCCGGGGGGCGGCCCCAGCATTTT
J: TRBJ1-5
size: NA
V: TRBV11-2
D: NA

CDR3: CASSHGQQNQPQHF
DNA: TGTGCCAGCAGTCACGGACAGCAAAATCAGCCCCAGCATTTT
J: TRBJ1-5
size: few
V: TRBV6-5
D: NA

CDR3: CATKKTSGLTGGPLDTQYF
DNA: TGCGCCACCAAAAAAACCAGCGGGTTGACGGGAGGGCCCCTAGATACGCAGTATTTT
J: TRBJ2-3
size: NA
V: TRBV10-1
D: TRBD2

CDR3: CASSVEGLAGDTQYF
DNA: TGTGCCAGCAGCGTAGAGGGACTAGCGGGAGATACGCAGTATTTT
J: TRBJ2-3
size: once
V: TRBV9
D: TRBD2

CDR3: CASSSGLVDFHF
DNA: TGTGCCAGCAGCTCGGGGCTAGTGGATTTCCACTTC
J: TRBJ1-2
size: once
V: TRBV11-2
D: NA

CDR3: CASSPRPRDGYTF
DNA: TGTGCCAGCAGTCCTCGACCTAGGGATGGCTACACCTTC
J: TRBJ1-2
size: NA
V: TRBV28
D: NA

CDR3: CASSERTSGRNYEQYF
DNA: TGCGCCAGCAGTGAAAGGACTAGCGGGAGAAACTACGAGCAGTACTTC
J: TRBJ2-7
size: NA
V: TRBV10-1
D: TRBD2